This entry is about one TCR beta chain. This clone has more than one count but fewer than ten. Its antigen remains unidentified. No much larger clone is present one base from it, and per-base qualities are unavailable. The CDR3 runs 14 amino acids, cysteine and phenylalanine included. Only the CDR3 DNA stays, 42 bases, in frame from base 1. V loses 3 bases of germline sequence and J loses 5 bases, and the interval between the two ends is 14 bases. Via the germline V gene, CDR1 is KGHSH and CDR2 LQKENI. The entire isolated RNA was reverse transcribed using the High Capacity cDNA Reverse Transcription Kit, and thus expressed TCRB transcripts were sequenced. Deep immunoSEQ sequencing was applied to naive, central memory and regulatory T cell samples, giving an average of about 3.8 million total reads per sample. After sorted cells were lysed in RLT buffer, RNA was extracted with DNase-treated RNeasy Micro or Mini kits, with the choice depending on cell number. Each cell subset was processed on its own to prevent cross-contamination, while patient and healthy donor samples were processed together. The immunoSEQ multiplex PCR was used to amplify TCRB sequences from cDNA, generating 87-bp fragments that spanned the CDR3 region. Sequencing of the amplicons was performed on the Illumina HiSeq platform. The original methods were these. Synthetic template baselines were used to correct PCR bias computationally, reads within Hamming distance 2 were collapsed together, and singletons that could not be merged were discarded. Reads were aligned to IMGT to assign V, D and J genes, CDR3 length, and insertions or deletions at six rearrangement sites. Within each subset, clonotype counts were normalized to the number of sorted cells before true diversity and Gini coefficients were calculated with the tcR R package. The overlap coefficient, calculated on TCRB nucleotide sequences, was used to measure repertoire sharing. Out-of-frame TCRB sequences from naive cells were analyzed as a proxy for the pre-selection repertoire. TCRdb took over this immuneACCESS table, retaining in-frame rearrangements with V and J assigned. Such tables are incomplete; in checked studies, under half of the missing clones stem from an unresolved V gene, and the remainder is unexplained. The DNA was the basis for D and trimming; V, J and clone size are from that table. The sample data list some 330,000 clones, and around an eighth of these were observed just once. Together, the top ten hold around 0.0099% of the sample.

Each donor gave one peripheral blood draw, averaging approximately 120 mL, which was collected into heparinised tubes. A BD FACSAria II and a panel including CD45RO, CCR7, CD25, CD127, CD95 and CD27 were used to sort naive, central memory, regulatory and stem cell-like memory CD4+ T cells. Every sorted population had a purity above 95%. Right away, PBMCs were isolated by Lymphoprep density gradient centrifugation and were stained directly, with no culture step. So that batch effects would be minimized, each experiment stained and sorted samples in pairs, pairing one healthy donor with one patient. The sample belongs to a study of beta chain features in type 1 diabetes (dated by TCRdb to 2016 to 2019). The study in broad terms: Mean age, gender distribution, total cell number and subset yield did not differ between patients and healthy donors. A total of around 110,000,000 sorted cells were examined across all samples, and RNA yield correlated strongly with the number of cells per subset. In the study, recently diagnosed type 1 diabetes patients and matched healthy donors were compared on the TCRB repertoires of their sorted circulating CD4+ T cell subsets. Naive and central memory subsets were obtained from all 30 or so donors, but regulatory and stem cell-like memory subsets were isolated from only 8 patients and 8 healthy donors. General findings and caveats noted by the study authors: Because small numbers of individuals were included in the HLA sub-analyses, any influence of HLA type on TCRB rearrangement was left unresolved. Sequencing cDNA rather than genomic DNA could over-represent highly expressing activated cells, although activation and CD3 levels did not differ between groups. Shorter templates might be favored by PCR, yet because patient and control samples were amplified and corrected together, any such skew would affect both groups equally. Fewer insertions and more nucleotide deletions at VDJ recombination sites were observed in patients with type 1 diabetes, implying thymic rearrangement abnormalities. Type 1 diabetes patients showed a moderate but significant shortening of TCRB CDR3 length in all four CD4+ subsets. Naive, central memory and regulatory TCRB repertoires appeared to be more alike among patients than among healthy donors.

Sequenced material: naive CD4+ T cells from blood. The cell subset or site label corresponds to: true naive CD4+ T cells. The TCR comes from a woman under 30 with type 1 diabetes. The sequence links TRBV18 to TRBJ2-7, with a tentative D gene TRBD1 over 5 matching bases. The DNA sequence is as follows: TGTGCCAGCTCACCCCTTGCAGGGTTGGACGAGCAGTACTTC. Translated, it gives CASSPLAGLDEQYF.